This T cell receptor beta chain was identified during a study of control samples from healthy donors and cancer patients (dated by TCRdb to the early 2020s). Trimming takes 0 bases from V and 3 bases from J, and the germline ends sit 13 bases apart. Counted from cysteine to phenylalanine, this CDR3 has 15 amino acids. The only DNA kept is the CDR3, 45 bases in frame from the first base. CDR1 and CDR2 are read off the germline V gene as SGDLS and YYNGEE. The library was prepared using the immunoSEQ multiplex PCR assay. Not all clones reach the TCRdb copy of this immuneACCESS table, which keeps in-frame sequences only. Checked studies attribute under half of the gap to unresolved V genes and leave the rest unexplained. The sample includes roughly 20,000 clones, with around four fifths observed a single time. In total, the top ten clones hold approximately 32% of the sample. Regarding this clone: The antigen it recognizes is unknown. No much larger clone is present one base from it, and per-base qualities are unavailable.

The sample comprised PBMCs. This chain is built from TRBV9 and TRBJ2-7; the D region possibly corresponds to TRBD1 (5 bases align). The receptor comes from a woman in her 70s with lung cancer. The CDR3 sequence is CASSVGIDSVYEQYF. The DNA sequence reads TGTGCCAGCAGCGTAGGAATTGACAGCGTCTACGAGCAGTACTTC.